This entry lists 25 T cell receptor beta chains sequenced from one sample in a study of T-cell memory formation after mild COVID-19. TCRdb re-analysed the 5' RACE reads in MiXCR, keeping a single row per CDR3 protein. The sample shows around 340,000 distinct CDR3 sequences, about an eighth of them seen only once. Sequencing was done on a sample of PBMCs or a T cell subset sorted from them (not recorded which). The receptors here all came from a man between 18 and 35 years old who had mild COVID-19 (a few samples of this study predate the infection). Cell type and time point are not known.

The rearrangement joins TRBV18 to TRBJ2-5; 12 bases agree with TRBD2. The trim removed 2 bases at V and 3 bases at J, leaving 7 bases unmatched. The CDR3 is 17 residues long. The germline CDR1 and CDR2 sequences are KGHSH and LQKENI. CDR3 amino acids: CASSPALAGGLKETQYF. In nucleotides, the CDR3 is TGTGCCAGCTCACCAGCACTAGCGGGGGGATTGAAAGAGACCCAGTACTTC.

This clonotype was found a few times. V and J are TRBV20-1 and TRBJ1-4, with 7 bases identical to TRBD1. The germline V gene has CDR1 DFQATT and CDR2 SNEGSKA (reference sequence). V was pared by 3 bases and J by 8 bases, with 6 bases of the junction left unmatched. CDR3 length: 13 amino acids. CDR3 residues: CSARGQLGEKLFF. For the CDR3, the DNA is TGCAGTGCTAGGGGACAGCTTGGGGAAAAACTGTTTTTT.

In this sample, this clonotype turned up a few times. The chain recombines TRBV12-3 or TRBV12-4 with TRBJ2-3; possibly TRBD2 for D (6 bases). V was pared by 5 bases and J by 2 bases, with 20 bases between. The CDR3 loop spans 17 amino acids. The CDR3 region is CASSRRGSGDLTDTQYF. For the CDR3, the DNA is TGTGCCAGCAGTCGGCGGGGCAGCGGTGACCTCACAGATACGCAGTATTTT.

This clonotype was detected a few times. The genes are TRBV7-9 and TRBJ1-1, with 7 bases identical to TRBD1. This CDR3 has 16 residues. Germline CDR1 is SEHNR and CDR2 is FQNEAQ (reference sequence). V shed 1 base and J 4 bases; nucleotides not matched to a gene: 9. The CDR3 sequence: CASSLGSRGRGTEAFF. The CDR3 region has the DNA TGTGCCAGCAGCTTAGGGTCGAGGGGGCGAGGCACTGAAGCTTTCTTT.

The rearrangement joins TRBV5-1 to TRBJ2-5; weak D call: TRBD2 (6 bases). Per germline, CDR1 SGHRS and CDR2 YFSETQ. This CDR3 is 14 amino acids long. V dropped 2 bases and J dropped 1 base, with 9 bases sitting between them. The CDR3 nucleotides are TGCGCCAGCAGCTTCGCGGGGAGCCAAGAGACCCAGTACTTC. Translating gives CASSFAGSQETQYF.

This clonotype was seen a handful of times. The V gene is TRBV6-4, the J gene TRBJ2-2, with TRBD2 as a possible D gene (6 bases). Germline V gives CDR1 MRHNA, CDR2 SNTAGT. V was cut by 3 bases and J by 7 bases, with 12 bases left in between. This CDR3 spans 14 amino acids. This chain's CDR3 is CASSEKGGGGELFF. DNA of the CDR3: TGTGCCAGCAGTGAGAAGGGAGGTGGCGGGGAGCTGTTTTTT.

The chain couples TRBV5-1 to TRBJ1-2, with D unresolved. Germline CDR1 SGHRS, CDR2 YFSETQ. The CDR3 contains 13 residues. Trimming removed 2 bases from V and 3 bases from J, with 8 bases in between. CDR3 in amino acids: CASSFRGDYGYTF. CDR3 bases: TGCGCCAGCAGCTTCCGCGGGGACTATGGCTACACCTTC.

The rearrangement uses TRBV12-3 or TRBV12-4 and TRBJ2-5, with D perhaps assigned TRBD1 or TRBD2 (5 bases each). Between the trimmed V and J ends, which lost 6 bases and 2 bases, there was a span of 19 bases. This CDR3 region has 16 residues. CDR3 nucleotide sequence: TGTGCCAGCAGCCCCTCCCAGTGGGGGAAACAAGAGACCCAGTACTTC. This sequence encodes CASSPSQWGKQETQYF.

The DNA for the CDR3 is TGTGCCAGCAGACGGACAGGGGTAGACGAGCAGTACGTC. Protein product: CASRRTGVDEQYV. This chain connects TRBV28 to TRBJ2-7; 9 bases fit TRBD1. The CDR3 totals 13 residues. Trimming removed 6 bases from V and 5 bases from J; junction bases left unmatched: 5. Germline CDR1 and CDR2: MDHEN and SYDVKM.

This chain links TRBV5-5 with TRBJ2-4; possibly TRBD1 for D (6 bases). V lost 5 bases to trimming and J lost 0 bases, with 12 bases between them. The CDR3 is 15 amino acids. Germline assignment: CDR1 SGHKS and CDR2 YYEKEE (reference sequence). CDR3 DNA: TGTGCCAGCAGTTCTTCAGGGGTAGCCAAAAACATTCAGTACTTC. It is translated as CASSSSGVAKNIQYF. The full variable domain, in which reference TRBV5-5 and TRBJ2-4 provide the parts outside the CDR3, is DAGVTQSPTHLIKTRGQQVTLRCSPISGHKSVSWYQQVLGQGPQFIFQYYEKEERGRGNFPDRFSARQFPNYSSELNVNALLLGDSALYLCASSSSGVAKNIQYFGAGTRLSVL.

The chain uses TRBV29-1 and TRBJ1-6; 8 bases agree with TRBD1. Unmatched junction bases numbered 10, after V lost 6 bases and J lost 9 bases. Germline V gives CDR1 SQVTM, CDR2 ANQGSEA. This CDR3 region has 14 residues. CDR3 loop: CSVATGVRGSPLHF. The CDR3 nucleotides are TGCAGCGTCGCGACAGGGGTCCGTGGTTCACCCCTCCACTTT.

This clonotype was seen ten or more times. This sequence joins TRBV20-1 and TRBJ1-5; 9 bases fit TRBD1. Trimming cost V 3 bases and J 7 bases; bases outside gene matches: 13. Germline-derived CDR1 and CDR2 are DFQATT and SNEGSKA (reference sequence). The CDR3 has 16 residues. The CDR3 DNA reads TGCAGTGCTAGCCTTAGGACAGGGGCAATTCACCAGCCCCAGCATTTT. This gives the protein CSASLRTGAIHQPQHF.

This clonotype was found a few times. This chain uses TRBV6-2 or TRBV6-3 with TRBJ1-5; TRBD1 might be the D (6 bases). The germline gives CDR1 MNHEY, CDR2 SVGEGT. This CDR3 region has 17 residues. Trimming took off 3 bases at V and 2 bases at J, with 17 bases between the two ends. CDR3 residues: CASSYRRGARGNQPQHF. The CDR3 DNA is TGTGCCAGCAGTTATCGGCGGGGGGCGCGAGGCAATCAGCCCCAGCATTTT.

In its sample, this clonotype was seen many times. V gene TRBV12-3 or TRBV12-4 combines with J gene TRBJ2-1; weak D call: TRBD2 (6 bases). V was cut by 6 bases and J by 0 bases, with 12 bases left in between. The CDR3 has 15 amino acids. The CDR3 DNA sequence: TGTGCCAGCAGCCTACGGGGGTTCTCCTACAATGAGCAGTTCTTC. Translated: CASSLRGFSYNEQFF.

V and J are TRBV12-5 and TRBJ2-1, with 9 bases matching TRBD2. The V gene end was trimmed by 2 bases and the J gene end by 2 bases; junction bases not matched to a gene: 7. CDR1 is LGHNT and CDR2 is FRNRAP in the germline V gene. The CDR3 has 17 residues. CDR3 sequence: CASGLSRGTSTYNEQFF. Here the CDR3 DNA reads TGTGCTAGTGGTTTGTCTCGCGGGACTAGCACCTACAATGAGCAGTTCTTC.

The chain has TRBV4-2 and TRBJ2-3; the match to TRBD2 covers 8 bases. CDR1 is LGHNA, CDR2 YNFKEQ, per germline. The J segment lost 2 bases and the V segment lost 1 base, leaving 8 bases of the junction unmatched. This CDR3 contains 17 residues. As DNA, the CDR3 is TGTGCCAGCAGCCAAGCGGGGGGGGCGAAGTACACAGATACGCAGTATTTT. It codes for CASSQAGGAKYTDTQYF.

The CDR3 nucleotides read TGTGCCAGCAGTGAACCCACAGTACAGGGTTCATATAGCAATCAGCCCCAGCATTTT. It translates to CASSEPTVQGSYSNQPQHF. This chain uses TRBV25-1 with TRBJ1-5; possible D gene TRBD1, 6 bases. This CDR3 has 19 amino acids. In germline, CDR1 is MGHDK, CDR2 SYGVNS. V lost 2 bases to trimming and J lost 0 bases, with 20 bases between them. The whole variable domain, filled in from reference TRBV25-1 and TRBJ1-5, reads EADIYQTPRYLVIGTGKKITLECSQTMGHDKMYWYQQDPGMELHLIHYSYGVNSTEKGDLSSESTVSRIRTEHFPLTLESARPSHTSQYLCASSEPTVQGSYSNQPQHFGDGTRLSIL.

This clonotype appeared a few times. The V call is TRBV5-1, the J call TRBJ1-2, with 7 bases identical to TRBD1. The CDR3 covers 14 residues. CDR1 is SGHRS, CDR2 YFSETQ, per germline. The junction had 8 bases not matched to a gene; V was cut back by 4 bases and J by 5 bases. This chain's CDR3 is CASSKTGWEYGYTF. The CDR3, as DNA: TGCGCCAGCAGCAAGACAGGGTGGGAATATGGCTACACCTTC.

In its sample, this clonotype was seen a few times. This chain links TRBV29-1 with TRBJ2-7, with 8 bases fitting TRBD1. Germline V gene sequence: CDR1 SQVTM, CDR2 ANQGSEA. The length of the CDR3 is 12 residues. The V segment lost 8 bases and the J segment 6 bases; nucleotides outside the gene matches: 9. The CDR3 sequence: CSSRTGRGEQYF. CDR3 DNA: TGCAGCTCACGGACAGGGCGCGGCGAGCAGTACTTC.

There are a few counts of this clonotype. The CDR3 DNA reads as TGTGCCAGTAGTAGGACAGATGGCTACACCTTC. Protein sequence: CASSRTDGYTF. The V gene is TRBV19, the J gene TRBJ1-2; TRBD1 is a possible D gene (6 bases). V was pared by 4 bases and J by 6 bases, with 6 bases between. The CDR3 is made up of 11 amino acids. CDR1 is LNHDA, CDR2 SQIVND, per germline (reference sequence). The entire variable domain, with the rest obtained from reference TRBV19 and TRBJ1-2, is as follows: DGGITQSPKYLFRKEGQNVTLSCEQNLNHDAMYWYRQDPGQGLRLIYYSQIVNDFQKGDIAEGYSVSREKKESFPLTVTSAQKNPTAFYLCASSRTDGYTFGSGTRLTVV.

A remark on this clonotype: A read error is possible here, since a much larger clone lies one base away. V is TRBV6-6 and J is TRBJ1-5, with 7 bases fitting TRBD1. CDR1 and CDR2 from the germline V gene are MNHNY and SVGAGI (reference sequence). The CDR3 is made up of 14 amino acids. V shed 5 bases and J 3 bases; nucleotides not matched to a gene: 4. In nucleotides, the CDR3 is TGTGCCAGCAGTCAGGGACAGCTCAATCAGCCCCAGCATTTT. Residues: CASSQGQLNQPQHF.

This clonotype came up many times. The J gene is TRBJ2-7, the V gene TRBV7-3, with D possibly being TRBD1 or TRBD2 (6 bases each). The CDR3 totals 15 residues. The V gene's germline CDR1 is SGHTA and CDR2 FQGTGA. The ends were cut back, 5 bases at V and 5 bases at J, with 19 bases in the middle. The CDR3 loop reads CASSPVGGPWDEQYF. The CDR3 DNA sequence: TGTGCCAGCAGCCCGGTTGGGGGGCCCTGGGACGAGCAGTACTTC.

The chain joins TRBV7-2 to TRBJ2-5; D gene ambiguous. The CDR3 loop spans 14 amino acids. Trimming left V 0 bases short and J 5 bases short, with 10 bases between. The germline V gene encodes CDR1 SGHTA and CDR2 FQGNSA. This CDR3 is CASSLAISSETQYF. CDR3 coding DNA: TGTGCCAGCAGCTTAGCTATCAGTTCGGAGACCCAGTACTTC.

This clonotype was seen a few times. CDR3 in amino acids: CAISEARNYNEQFF. The DNA for the CDR3 is TGTGCCATCAGTGAGGCCCGCAATTACAATGAGCAGTTCTTC. The genes are TRBV10-3 and TRBJ2-1; no definite D call. Germline CDR1 and CDR2: ENHRY and SYGVKD. CDR3 length: 14 residues. V was trimmed by 2 bases and J by 4 bases, leaving 9 bases between them.

In this sample, this clonotype turned up a few times. The rearrangement links TRBV4-1 to TRBJ1-2; D is ambiguous. Germline V gene sequence: CDR1 MGHRA, CDR2 YSYEKL. With 0 bases removed from V and 5 bases from J, the gap between germline ends came to 13 bases. The CDR3 length is 15 residues. The CDR3 nucleotides read TGCGCCAGCAGCCAAGATGAAGGGCTTGGTTATGGCTACACCTTC. As protein: CASSQDEGLGYGYTF.